These 30 T cell receptor beta chains originate from one sample sequenced in a study of cytomegalovirus exposure and HLA in healthy donors. In the PCR, 60 Vbeta and 13 Jbeta primers were used. Method: immunoSEQ multiplex PCR; TCRdb's copy keeps in-frame clones and lacks some. Here the sample spans 95,000 or so clones, 81% being singletons. Sequencing was done on a sample of PBMCs. Receptor source: a woman in her sixties or seventies in good health and CMV-seropositive.

V and J are TRBV14 and TRBJ1-1; D is unresolved. In germline, CDR1 is SGHDN, CDR2 FVKESK. The CDR3 runs to 12 residues. Trimming shortened V by 2 bases and J by 4 bases, and 5 bases separated the two germline ends. CDR3 in amino acids: CASSQTGTEAFF. The CDR3 DNA reads as TGTGCCAGCAGCCAAACGGGCACTGAAGCTTTCTTT.

The V call is TRBV7-9, the J call TRBJ2-3; a possible D gene is TRBD2 (6 bases). Germline CDR1 is SEHNR and CDR2 is FQNEAQ (reference sequence). This CDR3 is 17 amino acids long. Trimming pared 2 bases from V and 2 bases from J, leaving 17 bases between. CDR3: CASSLSPSSEPTDTQYF. The CDR3, as DNA: TGTGCCAGCAGCTTAAGTCCGTCTAGCGAGCCCACAGATACGCAGTATTTT.

This clone has just one count. The rearrangement links TRBV11-2 to TRBJ2-7; 9 bases map to TRBD2. Looked up from germline, CDR1 is SGHAT and CDR2 is FQNNGV. Trimming removed 5 bases from V and 2 bases from J; junction bases left unmatched: 7. The CDR3 spans 15 residues. The CDR3 here is CASSAGTSRTYEQYF. CDR3 in DNA: TGTGCCAGCAGCGCCGGGACTAGCCGAACCTACGAGCAGTACTTC.

J is TRBJ1-6 and V is TRBV25-1; maybe TRBD1 (5 bases). V shed 9 bases and J shed 8 bases, with 17 bases lying between them. Germline V gives CDR1 MGHDK, CDR2 SYGVNS. The length of the CDR3 is 14 residues. CDR3 bases: TGTGCCAGTAATTCCCAGGGTTTTCATTCACCCCTCCACTTT. This codes for CASNSQGFHSPLHF.

V and J are TRBV9 and TRBJ1-2; D is undetermined. The CDR3 runs to 14 residues. V was shortened by 0 bases and J by 0 bases, with 6 bases between the two germline ends. Germline V CDR1 and CDR2: SGDLS, YYNGEE. The CDR3 DNA sequence: TGTGCCAGCAGCGTAGGAGGGTCTAACTATGGCTACACCTTC. It specifies CASSVGGSNYGYTF.

Only a few counts were recorded for this clone. This sequence joins TRBV2 and TRBJ1-4, with 9 bases aligning to TRBD1. V shed 4 bases and J 2 bases; nucleotides not matched to a gene: 8. This CDR3 is built from 17 residues. CDR1 is SNHLY, CDR2 FYNNEI, per germline. CDR3 loop: CASSGNDRGMTNEKLFF. In DNA form, the CDR3 reads TGTGCCAGCAGTGGGAACGACAGGGGGATGACTAATGAAAAACTGTTTTTT.

The chain combines TRBV12-2 with TRBJ1-4. TRBV12-2 is described as a pseudogene. This CDR3 region has 15 residues. Here the CDR3 DNA reads TGTGCAAGTCGCTTAGATTGTCGGAGGGGTGAAAAACTGTTTTTT. Protein: CASRLDCRRGEKLFF.

The rearrangement links TRBV9 to TRBJ2-2, with D maybe TRBD1 (6 bases). V lost 3 bases, J lost 6 bases, and 9 bases lay in between. The CDR3 has 13 amino acids. Germline V gene lookup returns CDR1 SGDLS and CDR2 YYNGEE. CDR3 sequence (DNA): TGTGCCAGCAGCGAGGGGGTCCCCGGGGAGCTGTTTTTT. This sequence encodes CASSEGVPGELFF. Using reference TRBV9 and TRBJ2-2 for the parts outside the CDR3, the full variable domain is DSGVTQTPKHLITATGQRVTLRCSPRSGDLSVYWYQQSLDQGLQFLIQYYNGEERAKGNILERFSAQQFPDLHSELNLSSLELGDSALYFCASSEGVPGELFFGEGSRLTVL.

Only one count was recorded for this clone. The chain carries TRBV7-9 and TRBJ2-2; TRBD2 matches 8 bases. Per germline, CDR1 SEHNR and CDR2 FQNEAQ (reference sequence). The CDR3 sequence is 13 residues long. The chain's CDR3 is CSTVAGNTGELFF. The CDR3 region has the DNA TGTTCCACGGTAGCGGGAAACACCGGGGAGCTGTTTTTT.

The chain has TRBV6-6 and TRBJ2-3; D is possibly TRBD1 (6 bases). Trimming removed 6 bases at V and 6 bases at J, with 19 bases between. Germline V gives CDR1 MNHNY, CDR2 SVGAGI (reference sequence). The CDR3 consists of 15 residues. The CDR3 DNA sequence: TGTGCCAGCAGGGGCAGGACAGACCGTTGGGATACGCAGTATTTT. Protein sequence: CASRGRTDRWDTQYF.

This sequence joins TRBV10-3 and TRBJ2-7; D perhaps matches TRBD1 (5 bases). This CDR3 contains 15 residues. Trimming removed 7 bases at V and 6 bases at J, with 22 bases between. Germline lookup yields CDR1 ENHRY and CDR2 SYGVKD. In nucleotides, the CDR3 is TGTGCCATCATAGGACACCTCTCCGGAAAGACCGAGCAGTACTTC. Its translation is CAIIGHLSGKTEQYF.

The chain links TRBV30 to TRBJ2-7; D remains ambiguous. This CDR3 comprises 15 residues. V lost 0 bases, J lost 0 bases, and 12 bases lay in between. Germline lookup yields CDR1 GTSNPN and CDR2 SVGIG (reference sequence). CDR3 nucleotide sequence: TGTGCCTGGAGTGTGGGCTTCTCGAGCTCCTACGAGCAGTACTTC. It translates to CAWSVGFSSSYEQYF.

The rearrangement joins TRBV18 to TRBJ2-7; 10 bases fit TRBD1. V gave up 2 bases and J gave up 2 bases; unmatched junction bases: 0. Germline V lookup: CDR1 KGHSH, CDR2 LQKENI. This CDR3 has 14 residues. The DNA of the CDR3 is TGTGCCAGCTCACCAGGGACAGGGGCCTACGAGCAGTACTTC. Translating gives CASSPGTGAYEQYF.

J is TRBJ2-7 and V is TRBV28; TRBD1 agrees at 8 bases. The ends lost 1 base at V and 3 bases at J; junction bases unmatched: 2. CDR1 and CDR2 (germline): MDHEN, SYDVKM. CDR3 size: 14 residues. CDR3 in DNA: TGTGCCAGCAGTTTATTGGACAGGGACTACGAGCAGTACTTC. It translates to CASSLLDRDYEQYF. Combining the CDR3 with reference TRBV28 and TRBJ2-7 gives the whole variable domain DVKVTQSSRYLVKRTGEKVFLECVQDMDHENMFWYRQDPGLGLRLIYFSYDVKMKEKGDIPEGYSVSREKKERFSLILESASTNQTSMYLCASSLLDRDYEQYFGPGTRLTVT.

CDR3 coding DNA: TGTGCCAGCTCGCAGAATGCCGGGGAGCTGTTTTTT. It is translated as CASSQNAGELFF. The chain joins TRBV18 to TRBJ2-2; no clear D gene. The CDR3 length is 12 residues. The V and J ends lost 6 bases and 6 bases respectively, with 8 bases between them. Germline lookup yields CDR1 KGHSH and CDR2 LQKENI.

V and J are TRBV15 and TRBJ2-7, with D tentatively TRBD2 (7 bases). Deletions cut 3 bases from V and 7 bases from J, with 16 bases between. The CDR3 runs to 14 residues. Germline V CDR1 and CDR2: LNHNV, YYDKDF (reference sequence). For the CDR3, the DNA is TGTGCCACCAGCAGCCTTGGGGGGGGGCGGGAGCAGTACTTC. Encoded protein: CATSSLGGGREQYF.

The rearrangement uses TRBV7-2 and TRBJ2-1, with TRBD2 identical over 8 bases. Germline CDR1 SGHTA, CDR2 FQGNSA. This CDR3 contains 15 residues. J lost 7 bases, V lost 1 base, and 6 bases had no gene match. The CDR3: CASSLGITSGNEQFF. CDR3 sequence (DNA): TGTGCCAGCAGCTTAGGTATTACTAGCGGTAATGAGCAGTTCTTC.

This clone was detected only a few times. The chain links TRBV19 to TRBJ2-1; 10 nucleotides agree with TRBD2. V lost 5 bases, J lost 6 bases, and 7 bases stayed unmatched. The CDR3 runs 15 residues. Looked up from germline, CDR1 is LNHDA and CDR2 is SQIVND (reference sequence). The CDR3 nucleotides are TGTGCCAGTAGTGAAAGCGGGGGGGGAACCAATGAGCAGTTCTTC. This sequence encodes CASSESGGGTNEQFF.

The V call is TRBV28, the J call TRBJ2-5; 7 bases align to TRBD1. Germline CDR1 is MDHEN and CDR2 is SYDVKM. J was trimmed by 3 bases and V by 4 bases; bases with no gene match: 11. The length of the CDR3 is 16 residues. CDR3 residues: CASSSAGTVTKETQYF. DNA for the CDR3: TGTGCCAGCAGTTCCGCCGGGACAGTTACAAAAGAGACCCAGTACTTC.

In this sample, this clone turned up once. The gene calls are TRBV5-1 and TRBJ1-1, with TRBD1 matching 8 bases. V dropped 0 bases and J dropped 1; count of bases not matched to a gene: 5. The germline CDR1 and CDR2 sequences are SGHRS and YFSETQ. The CDR3 spans 16 residues. Here the CDR3 DNA reads TGCGCCAGCAGCTTGGGGTACGGACAGGGGAACACTGAAGCTTTCTTT. As protein: CASSLGYGQGNTEAFF.

This chain connects TRBV6-1 to TRBJ2-5; tentatively, D is TRBD1 (6 bases). V dropped 5 bases and J dropped 3 bases, with 16 bases sitting between them. The CDR3 totals 15 residues. Germline CDR1 reads MNHNS; CDR2 reads SASEGT. The DNA for the CDR3 is TGTGCCAGCAGTCCCCGAAGTAGGGGGAAAGAGACCCAGTACTTC. Translation: CASSPRSRGKETQYF.

The chain joins TRBV28 to TRBJ2-3, with TRBD2 matching 8 bases. CDR3 length equals 15 residues. Germline V gene lookup returns CDR1 MDHEN and CDR2 SYDVKM. J was trimmed by 1 base and V by 4 bases; bases with no gene match: 4. The DNA for the CDR3 is TGTGCCAGCAGTTCGGGGGGGACTGGCACAGATACGCAGTATTTT. The encoded protein is CASSSGGTGTDTQYF.

V usage is TRBV11-3 and J usage is TRBJ2-5; D is ambiguous. The CDR3 is 14 residues long. The germline gives CDR1 SGHNT, CDR2 YENEEA. Trimming took 4 bases from V and 0 from J, leaving 9 bases between them. The CDR3 nucleotides are TGTGCCAGCAGCTCAGGCGCGTACCAAGAGACCCAGTACTTC. This codes for CASSSGAYQETQYF.

This chain links TRBV7-8 with TRBJ1-1; possible D gene TRBD1, 5 bases. Germline lookup yields CDR1 SGHVS and CDR2 FQNEAQ. The V gene lost 5 bases and the J gene lost 7 bases, with 14 bases spanning the gap. The CDR3 is 13 amino acids. In DNA, the CDR3 is TGTGCCAGCAGCCTTGAGCTTCAGGGTGAAGCTTTCTTT. It specifies CASSLELQGEAFF.

This clone was detected only once. V and J are TRBV5-4 and TRBJ2-7; 7 bases agree with TRBD1. This CDR3 has 14 amino acids. CDR1 and CDR2 (germline): SGHNT, YYREEE (reference sequence). V lost 4 bases, J lost 0 bases, and 4 bases stayed unmatched. CDR3 loop: CASSAGQDSYEQYF. As DNA, the CDR3 is TGTGCCAGCAGCGCTGGACAGGACTCCTACGAGCAGTACTTC.

The CDR3 loop reads CASSPDRGVYEKLFF. The CDR3 nucleotides are TGCGCCAGCAGCCCGGACAGGGGGGTATATGAAAAACTGTTTTTT. This chain uses TRBV4-1 with TRBJ1-4, with 10 bases lining up with TRBD1. The CDR3 covers 15 residues. Per the germline V gene, CDR1 is MGHRA and CDR2 is YSYEKL. J gave up 6 bases and V 4 bases, and 5 bases lay outside the gene matches.

The rearrangement uses TRBV13 and TRBJ1-2; maybe TRBD1 (6 bases). The CDR3 has 13 amino acids. CDR1 and CDR2 from the germline V gene are PRHDT and FYEKMQ (reference sequence). Trimming removed 5 bases at V and 2 bases at J, with 9 bases between. The CDR3 reads CASSRDINYGYTF. CDR3 DNA: TGTGCCAGCAGCCGGGACATAAACTATGGCTACACCTTC. Variable domain in full (rest from reference TRBV13 and TRBJ1-2): AAGVIQSPRHLIKEKRETATLKCYPIPRHDTVYWYQQGPGQDPQFLISFYEKMQSDKGSIPDRFSAQQFSDYHSELNMSSLELGDSALYFCASSRDINYGYTFGSGTRLTVV.

The V call is TRBV6-5, the J call TRBJ2-7; 7 bases are a match to TRBD1. CDR1 and CDR2 (germline): MNHEY, SVGAGI. CDR3 size: 13 residues. V was pared by 8 bases and J by 5 bases, with 9 bases of the junction left unmatched. The CDR3 sequence: CASRGTARHEQYF. Here the CDR3 DNA reads TGTGCCAGCCGTGGGACAGCACGGCACGAGCAGTACTTC.

The J gene is TRBJ2-6, the V gene TRBV9, with D uncertain. The CDR3 has 12 amino acids. Germline CDR1 is SGDLS and CDR2 is YYNGEE. V lost 7 bases and J 1 base, leaving 3 bases between the germline ends. The CDR3 DNA is TGTGCCAGCCAGTCTGGGGCCAACGTCCTGACTTTC. It encodes CASQSGANVLTF.

The V and J genes are TRBV11-3 and TRBJ2-1; tentative D call: TRBD2 (5 bases). In germline, CDR1 is SGHNT, CDR2 YENEEA. This CDR3 contains 12 residues. Trimming shortened V by 1 base and J by 8 bases, and 6 bases separated the two germline ends. The CDR3 nucleotides read TGTGCCAGCAGCTTAGGGGGAGATGAGCAGTTCTTC. This encodes CASSLGGDEQFF.